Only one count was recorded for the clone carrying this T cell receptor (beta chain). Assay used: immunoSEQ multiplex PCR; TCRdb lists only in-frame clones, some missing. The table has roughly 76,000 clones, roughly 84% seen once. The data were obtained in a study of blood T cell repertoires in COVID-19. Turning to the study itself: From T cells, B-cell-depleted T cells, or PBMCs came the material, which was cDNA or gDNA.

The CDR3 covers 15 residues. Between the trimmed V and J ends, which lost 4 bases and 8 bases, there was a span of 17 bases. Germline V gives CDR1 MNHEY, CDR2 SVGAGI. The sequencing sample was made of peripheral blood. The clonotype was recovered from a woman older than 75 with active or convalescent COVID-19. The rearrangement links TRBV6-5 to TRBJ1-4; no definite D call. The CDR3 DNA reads TGTGCCAGCAGTTTGGGCAGCTTCAATGACGAAAAACTGTTTTTT. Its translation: CASSLGSFNDEKLFF.